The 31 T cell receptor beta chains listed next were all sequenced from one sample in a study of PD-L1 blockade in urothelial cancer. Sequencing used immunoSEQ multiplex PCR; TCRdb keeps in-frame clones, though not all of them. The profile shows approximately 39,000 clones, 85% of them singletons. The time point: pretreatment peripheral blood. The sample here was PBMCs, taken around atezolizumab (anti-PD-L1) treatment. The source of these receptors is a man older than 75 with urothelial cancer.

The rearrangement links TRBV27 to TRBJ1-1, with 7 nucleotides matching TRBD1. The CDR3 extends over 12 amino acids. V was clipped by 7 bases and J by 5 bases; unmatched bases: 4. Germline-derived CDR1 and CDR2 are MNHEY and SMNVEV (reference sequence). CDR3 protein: CASTTGSTEAFF. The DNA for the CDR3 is TGTGCCAGCACGACAGGGTCGACTGAAGCTTTCTTT.

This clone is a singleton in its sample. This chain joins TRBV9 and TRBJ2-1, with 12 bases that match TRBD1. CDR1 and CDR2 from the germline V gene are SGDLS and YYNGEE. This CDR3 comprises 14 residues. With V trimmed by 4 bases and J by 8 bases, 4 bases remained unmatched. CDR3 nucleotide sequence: TGTGCCAGCAGCTGGGGACAGGGGGCCCATGAGCAGTTCTTC. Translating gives CASSWGQGAHEQFF.

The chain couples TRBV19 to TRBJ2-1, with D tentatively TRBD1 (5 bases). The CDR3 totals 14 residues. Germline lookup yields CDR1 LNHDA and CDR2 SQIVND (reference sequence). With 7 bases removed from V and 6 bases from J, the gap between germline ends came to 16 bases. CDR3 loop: CASTPMAGFNEQFF. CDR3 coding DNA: TGTGCCAGTACCCCTATGGCAGGGTTCAATGAGCAGTTCTTC.

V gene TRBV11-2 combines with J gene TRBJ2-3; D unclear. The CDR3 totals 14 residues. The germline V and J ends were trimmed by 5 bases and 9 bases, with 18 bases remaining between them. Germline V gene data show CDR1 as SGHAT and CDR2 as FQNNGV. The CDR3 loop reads CASSPKDPAGTQYF. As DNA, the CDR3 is TGTGCCAGCAGCCCGAAAGATCCCGCCGGGACGCAGTATTTT.

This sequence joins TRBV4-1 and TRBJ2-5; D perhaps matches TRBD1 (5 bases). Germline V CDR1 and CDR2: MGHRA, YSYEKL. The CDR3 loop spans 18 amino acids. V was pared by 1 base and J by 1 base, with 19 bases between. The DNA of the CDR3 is TGCGCCAGCAGCCAAGTGAAGGGGCCAGGAACCTTCCAAGAGACCCAGTACTTC. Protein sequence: CASSQVKGPGTFQETQYF.

CDR3 sequence (DNA): TGTGCCAGTAGTATCGAGCAAGGAGGACGGGGCTACACCTTC. It translates to CASSIEQGGRGYTF. The chain links TRBV19 to TRBJ1-2; D remains ambiguous. Trimming removed 3 bases at V and 8 bases at J, with 16 bases between. This CDR3 has 14 amino acids. CDR1 and CDR2 from the germline V gene are LNHDA and SQIVND (reference sequence). Full variable domain (outside the CDR3, taken from reference TRBV19 and TRBJ1-2): DGGITQSPKYLFRKEGQNVTLSCEQNLNHDAMYWYRQDPGQGLRLIYYSQIVNDFQKGDIAEGYSVSREKKESFPLTVTSAQKNPTAFYLCASSIEQGGRGYTFGSGTRLTVV.

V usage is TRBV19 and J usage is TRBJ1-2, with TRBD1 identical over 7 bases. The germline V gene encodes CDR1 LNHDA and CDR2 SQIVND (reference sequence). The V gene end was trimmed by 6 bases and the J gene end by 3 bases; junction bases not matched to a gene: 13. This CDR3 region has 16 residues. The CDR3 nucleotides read TGTGCCAGTAGCGCCCCCCGGACAGGTAACGACTATGGCTACACCTTC. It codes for CASSAPRTGNDYGYTF.

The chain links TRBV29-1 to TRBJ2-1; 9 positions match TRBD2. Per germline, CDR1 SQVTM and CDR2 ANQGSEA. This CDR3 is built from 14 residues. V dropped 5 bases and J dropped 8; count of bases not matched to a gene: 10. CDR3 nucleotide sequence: TGCAGCGTTTGGTTGGGACTAGCTCGCCATGAGCAGTTCTTC. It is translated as CSVWLGLARHEQFF.

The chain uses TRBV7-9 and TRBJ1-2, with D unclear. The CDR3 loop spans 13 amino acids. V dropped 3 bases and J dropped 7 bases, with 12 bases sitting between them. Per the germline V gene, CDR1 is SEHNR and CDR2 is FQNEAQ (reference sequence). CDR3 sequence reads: CASSFDGGGGYTF. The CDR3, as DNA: TGTGCCAGCAGCTTCGATGGCGGCGGTGGCTACACCTTC.

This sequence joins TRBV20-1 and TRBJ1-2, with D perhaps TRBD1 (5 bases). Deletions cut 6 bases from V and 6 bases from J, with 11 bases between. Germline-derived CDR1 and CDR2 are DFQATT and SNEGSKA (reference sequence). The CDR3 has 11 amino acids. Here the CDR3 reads CSAGGTDGYTF. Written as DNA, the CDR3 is TGCAGTGCGGGGGGGACGGATGGCTACACCTTC.

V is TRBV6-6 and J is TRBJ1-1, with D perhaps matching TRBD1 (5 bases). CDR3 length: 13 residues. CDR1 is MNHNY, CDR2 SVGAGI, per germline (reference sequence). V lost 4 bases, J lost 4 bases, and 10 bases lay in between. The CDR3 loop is CASSLRGVTEAFF. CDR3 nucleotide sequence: TGTGCCAGCAGTTTACGGGGGGTCACTGAAGCTTTCTTT.

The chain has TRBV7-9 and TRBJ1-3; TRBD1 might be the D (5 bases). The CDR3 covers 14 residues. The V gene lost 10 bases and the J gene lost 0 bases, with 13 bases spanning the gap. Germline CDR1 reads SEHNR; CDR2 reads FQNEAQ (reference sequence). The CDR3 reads CATPGRLSGNTIYF. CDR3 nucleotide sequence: TGTGCCACCCCAGGGAGGCTCTCTGGAAACACCATATATTTT.

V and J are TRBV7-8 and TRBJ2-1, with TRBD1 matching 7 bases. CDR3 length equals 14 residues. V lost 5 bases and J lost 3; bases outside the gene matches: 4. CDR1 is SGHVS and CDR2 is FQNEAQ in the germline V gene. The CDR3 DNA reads TGTGCCAGCAGCGGACAGGTATTCTACAATGAGCAGTTCTTC. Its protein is CASSGQVFYNEQFF.

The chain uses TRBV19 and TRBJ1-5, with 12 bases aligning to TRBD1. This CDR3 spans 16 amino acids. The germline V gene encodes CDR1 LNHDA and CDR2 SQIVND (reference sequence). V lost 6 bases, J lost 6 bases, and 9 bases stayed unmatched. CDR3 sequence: CASRMRDRGLGQPQHF. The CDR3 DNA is TGTGCCAGTAGGATGCGGGACAGGGGGCTGGGTCAGCCCCAGCATTTT.

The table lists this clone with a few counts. For the CDR3, the DNA is TGTGCCAGCAGCATCCCGGCCAGGGGGTCCGGAAACACCATATATTTT. Its protein product is CASSIPARGSGNTIYF. The V gene is TRBV5-6, the J gene TRBJ1-3, with 7 nucleotides matching TRBD1. CDR1 is SGHDT, CDR2 YYEEEE, per germline. Losses at the gene ends were 4 bases for V and 4 bases for J; bases not matched to a gene: 11. The CDR3 sequence is 16 residues long.

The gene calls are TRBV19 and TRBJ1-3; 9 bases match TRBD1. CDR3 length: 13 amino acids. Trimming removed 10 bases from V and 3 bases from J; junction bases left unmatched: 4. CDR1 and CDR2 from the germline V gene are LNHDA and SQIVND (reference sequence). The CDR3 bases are TGTGCCACTACGGGACAGGGTGGAAACACCATATATTTT. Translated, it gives CATTGQGGNTIYF.

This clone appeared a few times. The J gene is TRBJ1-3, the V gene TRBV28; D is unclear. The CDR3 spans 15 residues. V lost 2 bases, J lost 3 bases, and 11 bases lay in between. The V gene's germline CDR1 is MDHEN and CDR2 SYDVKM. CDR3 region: CASSLVAAGGNTIYF. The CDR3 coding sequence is TGTGCCAGCAGTTTAGTGGCAGCGGGTGGAAACACCATATATTTT.

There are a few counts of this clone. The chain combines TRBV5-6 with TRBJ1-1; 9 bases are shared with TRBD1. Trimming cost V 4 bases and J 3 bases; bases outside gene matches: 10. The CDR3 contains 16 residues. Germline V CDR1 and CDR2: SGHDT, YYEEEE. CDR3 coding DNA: TGTGCCAGCAGCGGCCTCGGGACAGGGCTTTACACTGAAGCTTTCTTT. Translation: CASSGLGTGLYTEAFF.

The CDR3 DNA reads as TGTGCCAGCAGCTACACCACCGGGACTAGCGGGGCCCGGGGGCAGTTCTTC. Translating gives CASSYTTGTSGARGQFF. The chain links TRBV7-2 to TRBJ2-1, with 13 bases lining up with TRBD2. CDR3 length equals 17 residues. Germline V lookup: CDR1 SGHTA, CDR2 FQGNSA. The junction had 15 bases not matched to a gene; V was cut back by 4 bases and J by 12 bases.

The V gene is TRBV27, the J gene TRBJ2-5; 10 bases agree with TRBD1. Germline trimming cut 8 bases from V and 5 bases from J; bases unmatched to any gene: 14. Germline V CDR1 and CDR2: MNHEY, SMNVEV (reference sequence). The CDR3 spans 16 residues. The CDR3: CASGTGVGSGMETQYF. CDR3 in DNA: TGTGCCAGCGGGACAGGGGTCGGTAGCGGGATGGAGACCCAGTACTTC.

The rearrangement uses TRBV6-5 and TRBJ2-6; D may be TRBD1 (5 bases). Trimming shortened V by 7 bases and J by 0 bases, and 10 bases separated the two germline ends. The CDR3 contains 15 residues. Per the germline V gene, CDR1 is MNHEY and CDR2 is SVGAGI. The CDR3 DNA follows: TGTGCCAGCACCTCGGACACCTCTGGGGCCAACGTCCTGACTTTC. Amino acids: CASTSDTSGANVLTF.

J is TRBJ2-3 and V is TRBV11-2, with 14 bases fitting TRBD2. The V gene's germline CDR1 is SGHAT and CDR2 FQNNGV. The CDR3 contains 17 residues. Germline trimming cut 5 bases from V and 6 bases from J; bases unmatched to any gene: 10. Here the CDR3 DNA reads TGTGCCAGCAGCCCCAGGGGGACTAGCGGGAGTGCGGATACGCAGTATTTT. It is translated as CASSPRGTSGSADTQYF.

CDR3 amino acids: CASSAGTGGPYEQYF. CDR3 coding DNA: TGTGCCAGCAGCGCCGGGACAGGGGGCCCCTACGAGCAGTACTTC. The V and J genes are TRBV9 and TRBJ2-7; TRBD1 matches 12 bases. In germline, CDR1 is SGDLS, CDR2 YYNGEE. The CDR3 totals 15 residues. Germline trimming cut 3 bases from V and 2 bases from J; bases unmatched to any gene: 3.

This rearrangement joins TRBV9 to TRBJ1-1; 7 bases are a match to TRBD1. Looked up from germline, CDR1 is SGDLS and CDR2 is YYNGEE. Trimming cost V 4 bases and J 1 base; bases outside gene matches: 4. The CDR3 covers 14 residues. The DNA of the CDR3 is TGTGCCAGCAGCTCCGGGACAGCGAACACTGAAGCTTTCTTT. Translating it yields CASSSGTANTEAFF.

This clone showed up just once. For the CDR3, the DNA is TGTGCCAGCATCCTAAAACCGGGACAGCAAGAGACCCAGTACTTC. As protein: CASILKPGQQETQYF. This chain links TRBV7-8 with TRBJ2-5; 7 bases are shared with TRBD1. There are 15 residues in the CDR3. V shed 7 bases and J 2 bases; nucleotides not matched to a gene: 10. CDR1 is SGHVS, CDR2 FQNEAQ, per germline.

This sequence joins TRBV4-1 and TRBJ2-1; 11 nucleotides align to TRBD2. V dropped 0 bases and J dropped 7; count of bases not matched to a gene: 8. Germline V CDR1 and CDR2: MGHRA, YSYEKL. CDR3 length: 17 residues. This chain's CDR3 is CASSQEGTSGAGNEQFF. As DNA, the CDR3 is TGCGCCAGCAGCCAAGAAGGGACTAGCGGAGCTGGGAATGAGCAGTTCTTC.

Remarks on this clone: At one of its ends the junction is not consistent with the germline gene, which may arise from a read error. CDR3 bases: TGCGCCAGCAGCTTGGGACAGAGCTCCTACGATGAGCAGTTCTTC. It codes for CASSLGQSSYDEQFF. J is TRBJ2-1 and V is TRBV5-1; maybe TRBD1 (5 bases). This CDR3 spans 15 amino acids. Germline lookup yields CDR1 SGHRS and CDR2 YFSETQ.

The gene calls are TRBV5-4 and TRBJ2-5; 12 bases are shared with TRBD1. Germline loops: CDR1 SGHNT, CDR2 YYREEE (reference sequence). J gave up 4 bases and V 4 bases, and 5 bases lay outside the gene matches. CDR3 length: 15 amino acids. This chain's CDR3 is CASSIGTGGPETQYF. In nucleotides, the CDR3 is TGTGCCAGCAGCATCGGGACAGGGGGCCCAGAGACCCAGTACTTC.

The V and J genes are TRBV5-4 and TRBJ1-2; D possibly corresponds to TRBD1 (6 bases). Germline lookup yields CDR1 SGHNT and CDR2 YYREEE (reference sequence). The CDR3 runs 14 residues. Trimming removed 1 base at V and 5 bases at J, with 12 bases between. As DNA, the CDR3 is TGTGCCAGCAGCTTGAGACAGGCTCCTTATGGCTACACCTTC. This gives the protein CASSLRQAPYGYTF. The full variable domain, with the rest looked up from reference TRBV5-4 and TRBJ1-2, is ETGVTQSPTHLIKTRGQQVTLRCSSQSGHNTVSWYQQALGQGPQFIFQYYREEENGRGNFPPRFSGLQFPNYSSELNVNALELDDSALYLCASSLRQAPYGYTFGSGTRLTVV.

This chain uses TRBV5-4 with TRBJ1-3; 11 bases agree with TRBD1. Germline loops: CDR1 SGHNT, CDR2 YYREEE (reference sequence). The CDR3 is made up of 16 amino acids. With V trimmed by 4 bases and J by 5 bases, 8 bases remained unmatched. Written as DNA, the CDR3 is TGTGCCAGCAGCATCGGGACAGGGGGTAATCGAAACACCATATATTTT. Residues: CASSIGTGGNRNTIYF.

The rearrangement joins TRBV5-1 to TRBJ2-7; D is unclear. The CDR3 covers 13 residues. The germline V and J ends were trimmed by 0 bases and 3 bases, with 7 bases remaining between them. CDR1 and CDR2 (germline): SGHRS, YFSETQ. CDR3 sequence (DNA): TGCGCCAGCAGCTTGGAGTTCAGCTACGAGCAGTACTTC. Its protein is CASSLEFSYEQYF.